This T cell receptor (beta chain) was profiled in a study of T-cell reconstitution after alpha-beta-depleted transplantation in children. General study points: Surviving thymic progenitors and recipient T cells were the source of high TCRbeta diversity at day 60 in some patients.

Unique molecular identifiers were incorporated during preparation of the TCRbeta library. TCRdb redid the calling of the PCR reads with MiXCR, one entry per CDR3 protein. The top ten hold roughly 30% of the sample, which has some 220,000 distinct CDR3 sequences, approximately 10% seen once. This CDR3 has 15 amino acids. J gave up 6 bases and V 0 bases, and 11 bases lay outside the gene matches. In germline, CDR1 is DFQATT, CDR2 SNEGSKA (reference sequence). The sample holds many counts of this clonotype. The antigen is undetermined. The TCR was taken from a child in the first two years of life with acute myeloid leukemia, due to receive a stem cell transplant. This material consisted of PBMCs, taken before TCRalphabeta/CD19-depleted stem cell transplant. V is TRBV20-1 and J is TRBJ2-7, with 7 bases aligning to TRBD2. CDR3 bases: TGCAGTGCTAGAGAAAAGGCGGGAGCAGTCTTCGAGCAGTACTTC. This translates into CSAREKAGAVFEQYF.